These T cell receptor beta chains were read from a single sample in a study of cytomegalovirus exposure and HLA in healthy donors. Data came from immunoSEQ multiplex PCR; TCRdb stores just in-frame clones and leaves some out. The table includes about 200,000 clones, about 80% detected once. Sequencing was performed on PBMCs. These receptors all come from a man aged 40-50 years in good health and CMV-seropositive. The CDR3 runs from the conserved cysteine through the conserved F or W. The D gene is left open where the match is weak. A clone size is listed for some rows: how often the clone was seen (once, few, many), or a class if it is expanded.

abundance: -; d_gene: TRBD1; j_gene: TRBJ1-4; v_gene: TRBV18; CDR3aa: CASSPDRSNEKLFF; CDR3nt: TGTGCCAGCTCACCGGACAGGTCTAATGAAAAACTGTTTTTT
abundance: few; d_gene: TRBD1; j_gene: TRBJ1-5; v_gene: TRBV19; CDR3aa: CASSPPGTAGDQPQHF; CDR3nt: TGTGCCAGTAGTCCACCCGGGACAGCCGGGGATCAGCCCCAGCATTTT
abundance: -; d_gene: -; j_gene: TRBJ2-7; v_gene: TRBV30; CDR3aa: CAWSPGGAEYEQYF; CDR3nt: TGTGCCTGGAGCCCTGGGGGGGCGGAGTACGAGCAGTACTTC
abundance: -; d_gene: -; j_gene: TRBJ2-2; v_gene: TRBV15; CDR3aa: CATSSLPGWGVYTGELFF; CDR3nt: TGTGCCACCAGCAGCCTCCCGGGATGGGGTGTATACACCGGGGAGCTGTTTTTT
abundance: -; d_gene: TRBD1; j_gene: TRBJ2-1; v_gene: TRBV4-1; CDR3aa: CASSQDRIINEQFF; CDR3nt: TGCGCCAGCAGCCAGGACAGGATAATTAATGAGCAGTTCTTC
abundance: once; d_gene: -; j_gene: TRBJ1-3; v_gene: TRBV27; CDR3aa: CASSSSISGNTIYF; CDR3nt: TGTGCCAGCAGTTCCAGTATCTCTGGAAACACCATATATTTT
abundance: few; d_gene: TRBD1; j_gene: TRBJ2-5; v_gene: TRBV5-1; CDR3aa: CASSGDRGRETQYF; CDR3nt: TGCGCCAGCAGCGGCGACAGGGGACGAGAGACCCAGTACTTC
abundance: -; d_gene: TRBD2; j_gene: TRBJ2-1; v_gene: TRBV4-2; CDR3aa: CASSPRSGSQSYNEQFF; CDR3nt: TGTGCCAGCAGCCCACGGAGCGGGAGCCAATCCTACAATGAGCAGTTCTTC
abundance: -; d_gene: -; j_gene: TRBJ1-6; v_gene: TRBV18; CDR3aa: CASSLGENSPLHF; CDR3nt: TGTGCCAGCTCACTCGGGGAAAATTCACCCCTCCACTTT
abundance: -; d_gene: TRBD2; j_gene: TRBJ2-1; v_gene: TRBV19; CDR3aa: CASSNRLAPSNEQFF; CDR3nt: TGTGCCAGTAGTAACCGACTAGCGCCTAGCAATGAGCAGTTCTTC
abundance: -; d_gene: TRBD2; j_gene: TRBJ2-2; v_gene: TRBV5-1; CDR3aa: CASSPSRGTNTGELFF; CDR3nt: TGCGCCAGCAGCCCCTCGCGGGGGACCAACACCGGGGAGCTGTTTTTT